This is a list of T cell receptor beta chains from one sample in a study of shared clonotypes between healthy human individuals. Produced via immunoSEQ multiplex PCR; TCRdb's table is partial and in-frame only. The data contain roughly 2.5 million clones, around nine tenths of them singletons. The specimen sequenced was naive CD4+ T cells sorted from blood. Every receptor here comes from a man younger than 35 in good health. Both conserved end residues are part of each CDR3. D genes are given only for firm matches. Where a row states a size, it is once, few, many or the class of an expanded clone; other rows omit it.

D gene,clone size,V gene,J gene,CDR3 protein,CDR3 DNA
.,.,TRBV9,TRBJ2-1,CASSVSSEQFF,TGTGCCAGCAGCGTCAGTAGTGAGCAGTTCTTC
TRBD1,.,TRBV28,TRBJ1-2,CASSPGTGVLYGYTF,TGTGCCAGCAGTCCTGGGACAGGGGTCTTGTATGGCTACACCTTC
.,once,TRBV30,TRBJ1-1,CAWNKQVPHTEAFF,TGTGCCTGGAACAAACAAGTGCCCCACACTGAAGCTTTCTTT
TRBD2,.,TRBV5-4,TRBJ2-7,CASSLARAGTSGRGRNEQYF,TGTGCCAGCAGCTTGGCCCGGGCCGGGACTAGCGGGAGAGGAAGGAACGAGCAGTACTTC
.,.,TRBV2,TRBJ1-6,CASSTGYSNSPLHF,TGTGCCAGCAGTACAGGGTACAGTAATTCACCCCTCCACTTT
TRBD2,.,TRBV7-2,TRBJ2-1,CASSLASGGNEQFF,TGTGCCAGCAGCTTAGCTAGCGGGGGCAATGAGCAGTTCTTC
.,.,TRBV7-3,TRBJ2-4,CASGDGGKNIQYF,TGTGCCAGCGGCGACGGGGGCAAAAACATTCAGTACTTC
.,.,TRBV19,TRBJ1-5,CASRQTGLGQPQHF,TGTGCCAGTAGACAAACCGGGCTTGGCCAGCCCCAGCATTTT
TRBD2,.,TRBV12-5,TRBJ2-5,CASGSPSGGGETQYF,TGTGCTAGTGGTTCCCCTAGCGGGGGGGGAGAGACCCAGTACTTC
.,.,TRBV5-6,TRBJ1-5,CASSARNQPQHF,TGTGCCAGCAGCGCCCGCAATCAGCCCCAGCATTTT
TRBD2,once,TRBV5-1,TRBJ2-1,CASSLGVSREDRSEFF,TGCGCCAGCAGCTTGGGGGTTTCGCGGGAGGACCGGTCGGAGTTCTTC
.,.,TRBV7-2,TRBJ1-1,CASSTSGWTEAFF,TGTGCCAGCAGCACCTCAGGGTGGACTGAAGCTTTCTTT
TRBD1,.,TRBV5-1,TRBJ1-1,CASSYRQGGGTEAFF,TGCGCCAGCAGCTACCGACAGGGCGGTGGTACTGAAGCTTTCTTT
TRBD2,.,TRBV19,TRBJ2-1,CASSDGTSGRRQFF,TGTGCCAGTAGTGACGGGACTAGCGGGAGGAGGCAGTTCTTC
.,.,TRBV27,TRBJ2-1,CASSLSPSGDEQFF,TGTGCCAGCAGTTTATCTCCCAGTGGGGATGAGCAGTTCTTC
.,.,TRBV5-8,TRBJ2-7,CASSFRLVRLGYEQYF,TGTGCCAGCAGCTTTAGACTAGTGCGTCTGGGCTACGAGCAGTACTTC
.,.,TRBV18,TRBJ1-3,CASSPSEGGNGNTIYF,TGTGCCAGCTCACCAAGCGAGGGTGGGAATGGAAACACCATATATTTT
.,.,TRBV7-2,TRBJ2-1,CASSVPTPSSYNEQFF,TGTGCCAGCAGCGTACCTACACCTTCCTCCTACAATGAGCAGTTCTTC
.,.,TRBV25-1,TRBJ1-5,CASSPSRVGDQPQHF,TGTGCCAGCAGCCCGTCCAGGGTTGGCGATCAGCCCCAGCATTTT
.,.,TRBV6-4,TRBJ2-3,CASSDGVRTDTQYF,TGTGCCAGCAGTGACGGGGTGAGGACAGATACGCAGTATTTT
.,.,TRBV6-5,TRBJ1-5,CASSPESRATQPQHF,TGTGCCAGCAGCCCCGAAAGTAGGGCGACCCAGCCCCAGCATTTT
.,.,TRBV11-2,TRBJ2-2,CASSWGGVNTGELFF,TGTGCCAGCAGCTGGGGTGGGGTGAACACCGGGGAGCTGTTTTTT
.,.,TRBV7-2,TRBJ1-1,CASSVRDASRNTEAFF,TGTGCCAGCAGCGTCCGGGACGCAAGTAGGAACACTGAAGCTTTCTTT
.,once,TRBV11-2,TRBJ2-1,CASSSRTDSYNEQFF,TGTGCCAGCAGCTCGAGGACTGATTCCTACAATGAGCAGTTCTTC
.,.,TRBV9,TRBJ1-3,CASSVAGEGDPGNTIYF,TGTGCCAGCAGCGTAGCGGGTGAGGGGGATCCTGGAAACACCATATATTTT
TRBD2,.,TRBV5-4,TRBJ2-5,CASSPIPGLATETQYF,TGTGCCAGCAGCCCTATTCCGGGACTAGCAACGGAGACCCAGTACTTC
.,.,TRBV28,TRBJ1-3,CASSPSSVGNTIYF,TGTGCCAGCAGCCCCTCCTCTGTGGGAAACACCATATATTTT
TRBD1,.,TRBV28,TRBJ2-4,CASSHAGQGSKNIQYF,TGTGCCAGCAGCCATGCCGGACAGGGGTCCAAAAACATTCAGTACTTC
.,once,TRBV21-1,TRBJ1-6,CAPTPETPNNSPLHF,TGTGCCCCGACCCCGGAAACACCCAATAATTCACCCCTCCACTTT
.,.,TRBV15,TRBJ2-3,CATSRDGAGLFDTQYF,TGTGCCACCAGCAGAGATGGCGCGGGGTTGTTTGATACGCAGTATTTT
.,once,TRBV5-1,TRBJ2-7,CASSQWRGVEAYEQYF,TGCGCCAGCAGTCAATGGCGGGGCGTAGAGGCCTACGAGCAGTACTTC